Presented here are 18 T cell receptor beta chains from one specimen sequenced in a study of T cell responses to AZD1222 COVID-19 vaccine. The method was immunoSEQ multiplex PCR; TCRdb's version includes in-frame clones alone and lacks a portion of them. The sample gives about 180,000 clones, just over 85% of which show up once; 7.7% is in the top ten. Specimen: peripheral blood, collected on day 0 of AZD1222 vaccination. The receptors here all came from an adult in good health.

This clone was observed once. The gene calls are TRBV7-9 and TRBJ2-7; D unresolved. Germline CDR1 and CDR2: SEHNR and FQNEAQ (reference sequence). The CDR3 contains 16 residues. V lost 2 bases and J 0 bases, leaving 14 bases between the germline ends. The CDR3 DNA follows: TGTGCCAGCAGCTTACTACCCATGATGAGCTCCTACGAGCAGTACTTC. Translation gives CASSLLPMMSSYEQYF.

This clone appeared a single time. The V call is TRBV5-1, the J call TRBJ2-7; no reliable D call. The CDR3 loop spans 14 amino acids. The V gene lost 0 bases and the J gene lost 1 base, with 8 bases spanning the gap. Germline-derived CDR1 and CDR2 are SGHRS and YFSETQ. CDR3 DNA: TGCGCCAGCAGCTTGGTAGGTGGTTCCTACGAGCAGTACTTC. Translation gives CASSLVGGSYEQYF.

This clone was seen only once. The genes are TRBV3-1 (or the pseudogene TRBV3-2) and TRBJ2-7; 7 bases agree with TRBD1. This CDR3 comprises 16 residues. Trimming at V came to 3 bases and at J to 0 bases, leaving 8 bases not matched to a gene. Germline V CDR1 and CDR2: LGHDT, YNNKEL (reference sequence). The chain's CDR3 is CASSHVGQRRSYEQYF. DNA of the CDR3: TGTGCCAGCAGCCACGTGGGACAGCGTCGCTCCTACGAGCAGTACTTC.

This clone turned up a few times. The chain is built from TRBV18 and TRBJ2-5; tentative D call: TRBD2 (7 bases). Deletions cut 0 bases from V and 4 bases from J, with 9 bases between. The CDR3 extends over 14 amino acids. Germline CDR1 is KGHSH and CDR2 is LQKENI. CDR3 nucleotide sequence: TGTGCCAGCTCACCACCGGGGGGGGCAGAGACCCAGTACTTC. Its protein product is CASSPPGGAETQYF. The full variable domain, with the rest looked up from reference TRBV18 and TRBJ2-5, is NAGVMQNPRHLVRRRGQEARLRCSPMKGHSHVYWYRQLPEEGLKFMVYLQKENIIDESGMPKERFSAEFPKEGPSILRIQQVVRGDSAAYFCASSPPGGAETQYFGPGTRLLVL.

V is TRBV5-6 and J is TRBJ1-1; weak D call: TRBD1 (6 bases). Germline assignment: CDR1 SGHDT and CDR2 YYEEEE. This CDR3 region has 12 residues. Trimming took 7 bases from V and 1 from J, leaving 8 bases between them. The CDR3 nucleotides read TGTGCCAGCCAGACAGGGAACACTGAAGCTTTCTTT. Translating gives CASQTGNTEAFF.

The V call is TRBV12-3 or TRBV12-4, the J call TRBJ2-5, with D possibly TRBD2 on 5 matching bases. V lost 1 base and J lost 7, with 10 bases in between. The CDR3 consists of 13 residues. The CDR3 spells CASSLGGLGTQYF. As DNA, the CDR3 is TGTGCCAGCAGTTTAGGAGGGTTAGGGACCCAGTACTTC.

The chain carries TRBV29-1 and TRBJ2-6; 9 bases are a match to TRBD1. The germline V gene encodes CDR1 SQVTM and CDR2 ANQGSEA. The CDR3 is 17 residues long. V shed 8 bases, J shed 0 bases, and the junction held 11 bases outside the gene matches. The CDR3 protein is CSKYRDRDHSGANVLTF. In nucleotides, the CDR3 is TGCAGCAAATACCGGGACAGGGATCACTCTGGGGCCAACGTCCTGACTTTC.

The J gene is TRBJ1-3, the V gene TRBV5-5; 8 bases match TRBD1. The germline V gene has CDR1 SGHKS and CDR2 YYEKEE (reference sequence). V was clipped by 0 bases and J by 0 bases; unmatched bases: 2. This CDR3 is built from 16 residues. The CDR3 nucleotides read TGTGCCAGCAGCTTGGGGACAGGGCGCTCTGGAAACACCATATATTTT. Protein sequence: CASSLGTGRSGNTIYF.

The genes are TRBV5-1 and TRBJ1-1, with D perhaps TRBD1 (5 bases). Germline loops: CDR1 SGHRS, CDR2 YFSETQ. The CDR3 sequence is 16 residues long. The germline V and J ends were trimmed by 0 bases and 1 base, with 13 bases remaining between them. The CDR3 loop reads CASSLELRGPNTEAFF. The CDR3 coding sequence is TGCGCCAGCAGCTTGGAGCTTCGGGGCCCGAACACTGAAGCTTTCTTT.

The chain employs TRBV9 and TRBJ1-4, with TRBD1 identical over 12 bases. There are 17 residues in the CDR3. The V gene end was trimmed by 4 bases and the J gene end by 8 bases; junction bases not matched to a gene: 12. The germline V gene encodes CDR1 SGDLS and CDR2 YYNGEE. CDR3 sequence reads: CASSLGPGTGGSEKLFF. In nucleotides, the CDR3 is TGTGCCAGCAGCTTGGGGCCCGGGACAGGGGGCTCGGAAAAACTGTTTTTT.

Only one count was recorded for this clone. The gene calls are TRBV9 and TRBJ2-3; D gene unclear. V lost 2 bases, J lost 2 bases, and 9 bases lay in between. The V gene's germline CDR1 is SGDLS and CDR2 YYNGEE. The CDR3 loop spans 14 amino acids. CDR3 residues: CASSVSLSTDTQYF. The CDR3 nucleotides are TGTGCCAGCAGCGTCTCCTTATCCACAGATACGCAGTATTTT.

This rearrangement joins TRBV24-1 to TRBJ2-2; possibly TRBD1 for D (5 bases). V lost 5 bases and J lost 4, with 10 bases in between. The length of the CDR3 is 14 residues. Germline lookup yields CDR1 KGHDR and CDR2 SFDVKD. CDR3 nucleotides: TGTGCCACCAGTGTGGGGCCAATCACCGGGGAGCTGTTTTTT. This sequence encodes CATSVGPITGELFF.

The CDR3 DNA is TGTGCCAGCACGAGGGGCTATGGCTACACCTTC. It specifies CASTRGYGYTF. The genes are TRBV7-9 and TRBJ1-2, with D tentatively TRBD1 (5 bases). This CDR3 has 11 amino acids. V lost 7 bases, J lost 4 bases, and 7 bases lay in between. Germline V gene sequence: CDR1 SEHNR, CDR2 FQNEAQ (reference sequence).

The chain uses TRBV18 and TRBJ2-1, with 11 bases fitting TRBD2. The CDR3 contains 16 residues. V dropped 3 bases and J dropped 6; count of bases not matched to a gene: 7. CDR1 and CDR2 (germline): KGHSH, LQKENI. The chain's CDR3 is CASSPLASGGRNEQFF. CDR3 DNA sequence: TGTGCCAGCTCACCCCTCGCTAGCGGGGGGCGCAATGAGCAGTTCTTC. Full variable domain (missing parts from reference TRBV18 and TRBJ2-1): NAGVMQNPRHLVRRRGQEARLRCSPMKGHSHVYWYRQLPEEGLKFMVYLQKENIIDESGMPKERFSAEFPKEGPSILRIQQVVRGDSAAYFCASSPLASGGRNEQFFGPGTRLTVL.

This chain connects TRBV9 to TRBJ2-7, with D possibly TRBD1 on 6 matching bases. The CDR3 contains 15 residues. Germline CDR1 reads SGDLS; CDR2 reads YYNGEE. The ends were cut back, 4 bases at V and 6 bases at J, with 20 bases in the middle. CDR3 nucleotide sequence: TGTGCCAGCAGCTACAACGCAGGGGCCGTGGGCGAGCAGTACTTC. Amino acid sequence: CASSYNAGAVGEQYF.

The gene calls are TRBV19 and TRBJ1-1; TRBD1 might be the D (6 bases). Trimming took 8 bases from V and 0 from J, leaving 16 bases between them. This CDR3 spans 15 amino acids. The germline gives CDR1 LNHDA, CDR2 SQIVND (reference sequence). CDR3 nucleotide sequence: TGTGCCAGTCGCCACGGACAGACCTTGAACACTGAAGCTTTCTTT. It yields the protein CASRHGQTLNTEAFF.

Written as DNA, the CDR3 is TGCGCCAGCAGCCAAGGTTCGGTAGCGGGGGAAGAGACCCAGTACTTC. This sequence encodes CASSQGSVAGEETQYF. V gene TRBV4-1 combines with J gene TRBJ2-5; 9 bases line up with TRBD2. Germline V lookup: CDR1 MGHRA, CDR2 YSYEKL. J gave up 3 bases and V 1 base, and 6 bases lay outside the gene matches. The length of the CDR3 is 16 residues.

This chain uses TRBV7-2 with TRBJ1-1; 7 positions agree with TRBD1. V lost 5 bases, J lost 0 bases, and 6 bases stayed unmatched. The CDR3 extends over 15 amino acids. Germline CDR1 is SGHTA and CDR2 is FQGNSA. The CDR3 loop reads CASSTRDSLNTEAFF. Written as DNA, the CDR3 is TGTGCCAGCAGCACTAGGGACAGTTTGAACACTGAAGCTTTCTTT.